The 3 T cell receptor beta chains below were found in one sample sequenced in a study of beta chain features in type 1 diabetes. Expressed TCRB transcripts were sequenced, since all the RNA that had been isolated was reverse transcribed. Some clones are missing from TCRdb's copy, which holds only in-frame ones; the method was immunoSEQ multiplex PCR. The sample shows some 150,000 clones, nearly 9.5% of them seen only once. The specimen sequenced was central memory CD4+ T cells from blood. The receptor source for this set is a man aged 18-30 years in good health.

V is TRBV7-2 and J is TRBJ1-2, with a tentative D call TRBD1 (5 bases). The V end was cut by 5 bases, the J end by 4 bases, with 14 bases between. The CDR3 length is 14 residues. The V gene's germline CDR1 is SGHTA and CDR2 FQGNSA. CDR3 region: CASSPNRQGYGYTF. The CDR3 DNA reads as TGTGCCAGCAGCCCCAACCGGCAGGGCTATGGCTACACCTTC.

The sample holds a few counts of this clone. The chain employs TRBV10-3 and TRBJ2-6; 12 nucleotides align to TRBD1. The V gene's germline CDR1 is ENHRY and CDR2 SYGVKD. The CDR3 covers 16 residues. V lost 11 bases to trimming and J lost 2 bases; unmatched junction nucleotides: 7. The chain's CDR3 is CASEGTGGAGANVLTF. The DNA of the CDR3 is TGTGCCTCGGAGGGGACAGGGGGCGCTGGGGCCAACGTCCTGACTTTC.

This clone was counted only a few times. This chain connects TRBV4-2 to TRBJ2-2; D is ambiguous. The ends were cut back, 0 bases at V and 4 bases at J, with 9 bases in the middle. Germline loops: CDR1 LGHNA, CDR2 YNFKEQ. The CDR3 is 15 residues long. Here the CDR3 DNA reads TGTGCCAGCAGCCAAGAGAACAGTCCCACCGGGGAGCTGTTTTTT. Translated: CASSQENSPTGELFF.